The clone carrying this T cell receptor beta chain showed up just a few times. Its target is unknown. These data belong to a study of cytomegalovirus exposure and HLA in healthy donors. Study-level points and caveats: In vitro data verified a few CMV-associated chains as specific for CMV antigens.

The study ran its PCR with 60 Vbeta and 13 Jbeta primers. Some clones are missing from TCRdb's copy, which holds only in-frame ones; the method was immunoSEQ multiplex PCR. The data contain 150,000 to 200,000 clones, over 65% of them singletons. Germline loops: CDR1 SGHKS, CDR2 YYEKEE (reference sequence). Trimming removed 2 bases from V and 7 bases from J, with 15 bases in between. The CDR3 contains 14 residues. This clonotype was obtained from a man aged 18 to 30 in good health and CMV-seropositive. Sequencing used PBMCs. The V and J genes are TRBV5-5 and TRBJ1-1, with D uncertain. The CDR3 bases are TGTGCCAGCAGCTTTACTCCTCAGAGCGTTGAAGCTTTCTTT. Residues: CASSFTPQSVEAFF.